These 31 T cell receptor beta chains were all obtained from the same sample, sequenced in a study of CD8+CD57+ T cells in acquired aplastic anemia. It was genomic DNA that served as the template for profiling TCR beta VDJ and CDR3. TCRdb independently ran MiXCR on the reads; one entry per CDR3 protein. The sample consists of hundreds of thousands of distinct CDR3 sequences, 65% to 80% of them appearing once. Sequencing was performed on sorted CD4+, CD8+, or CD8+CD57+ T cells (not recorded which) from PBMCs. These receptors were taken from a human donor in good health, serving as a control.

This clonotype was detected only a few times. The J gene is TRBJ2-1, the V gene TRBV5-1, with TRBD1 as a possible D gene (5 bases). V lost 0 bases to trimming and J lost 5 bases, with 12 bases between them. The CDR3 spans 15 residues. The germline V gene has CDR1 SGHRS and CDR2 YFSETQ. Here the CDR3 DNA reads TGCGCCAGCAGCTTGGTTTCAGGGTCGGACAATGAGCAGTTCTTC. Its protein is CASSLVSGSDNEQFF.

The V gene is TRBV5-1, the J gene TRBJ2-7; unclear D gene. Trimming left V 0 bases short and J 2 bases short, with 6 bases between. The CDR3 has 13 residues. Germline-derived CDR1 and CDR2 are SGHRS and YFSETQ. This CDR3 is CASSLELTYEQYF. The DNA of the CDR3 is TGCGCCAGCAGCTTGGAGCTTACCTACGAGCAGTACTTC.

As concerns this clonotype: Without the conserved terminal phenylalanine or tryptophan, this CDR3 likely stems from a read error. The rearrangement uses TRBV7-3 and TRBJ1-6; tentative D call: TRBD1 (5 bases). Germline V lookup: CDR1 SGHTA, CDR2 FQGTGA. V dropped 2 bases and J dropped 13 bases, with 9 bases sitting between them. This CDR3 spans 12 amino acids. DNA of the CDR3: TGTGCCAGCAGCTTAGGGGCAGGGCCCCTCCACTTA. This translates into CASSLGAGPLHL.

This clonotype turned up a few times. The chain is built from TRBV9 and TRBJ2-2; D is possibly TRBD1 (6 bases). V was clipped by 3 bases and J by 6 bases, with 15 bases between them. Germline CDR1 SGDLS, CDR2 YYNGEE. This CDR3 is built from 15 residues. As DNA, the CDR3 is TGTGCCAGCAGCGCCTCGACAGGTTTGGCCGGGGAGCTGTTTTTT. Its protein is CASSASTGLAGELFF.

The J gene is TRBJ1-1, the V gene TRBV2; 7 bases match TRBD1. The CDR3 is 13 residues long. The germline V gene encodes CDR1 SNHLY and CDR2 FYNNEI. The J segment lost 5 bases and the V segment lost 6 bases, leaving 6 bases of the junction unmatched. CDR3: CASRVTGRTEAFF. The CDR3, as DNA: TGTGCCAGCAGGGTGACAGGGAGGACTGAAGCTTTCTTT.

The chain has TRBV15 and TRBJ1-2, with D maybe TRBD1 (5 bases). The germline CDR1 and CDR2 sequences are LNHNV and YYDKDF (reference sequence). Between the trimmed V and J ends, which lost 5 bases and 6 bases, there was a span of 19 bases. The CDR3 loop spans 15 amino acids. The CDR3 DNA is TGTGCCACCAGCTTCACCGTGGGGGTTCGGGATGGCTACACCTTC. Amino acids: CATSFTVGVRDGYTF.

The gene calls are TRBV20-1 and TRBJ1-5; perhaps TRBD1 as D (5 bases). With 5 bases removed from V and 11 bases from J, the gap between germline ends came to 19 bases. CDR3 length: 13 amino acids. The germline gives CDR1 DFQATT, CDR2 SNEGSKA (reference sequence). CDR3 nucleotides: TGCAGTGCTGGGGACGGATCGAATGGGTCCCAGCATTTT. Translation gives CSAGDGSNGSQHF.

With regard to this clonotype: Because the CDR3 is missing its conserved closing phenylalanine or tryptophan, this is likely a read error. The limits of the CDR3 on the DNA are not certain, so only TCRdb's listed CDR3 is given. The J gene is TRBJ2-7, the V gene TRBV2; the D call in the table, TRBD1, was not verified against the DNA. Germline CDR1 is SNHLY and CDR2 is FYNNEI. Ends included, the CDR3 has 16 residues. This CDR3 reads CASSYRDSPLHFGNGT.

The sample holds one count of this clonotype. Germline and junction disagree at one end, which may indicate a read error. The rearrangement links TRBV7-2 to TRBJ1-2, with D hard to call. The germline V gene encodes CDR1 SGHTA and CDR2 FQGNSA. The CDR3 extends over 14 amino acids. DNA for the CDR3: TGTGCCAGCAGCTACGCTGATACTAACAATGGCTACACCTTC. This codes for CASSYADTNNGYTF.

This chain links TRBV7-2 with TRBJ2-7; TRBD1 matches at 8 bases. There are 15 residues in the CDR3. Losses at the gene ends were 7 bases for V and 13 bases for J; bases not matched to a gene: 21. Looked up from germline, CDR1 is SGHTA and CDR2 is FQGNSA. The CDR3 here is CASTDRGGFSPSIYF. In DNA, the CDR3 is TGTGCCAGCACCGACAGGGGCGGATTCAGCCCCAGCATTTACTTC.

The J gene is TRBJ1-5, the V gene TRBV20-1, with 7 nucleotides matching TRBD1. V shed 5 bases and J 5 bases; nucleotides not matched to a gene: 9. The germline CDR1 and CDR2 sequences are DFQATT and SNEGSKA (reference sequence). This CDR3 contains 14 residues. The CDR3 bases are TGCAGTGCTGGATCTGACAGGGAGGATCAGCCCCAGCATTTT. Protein sequence: CSAGSDREDQPQHF.

This clonotype was observed at least ten times. The chain has TRBV6-1 and TRBJ2-3; 7 bases line up with TRBD2. The CDR3 consists of 16 residues. Germline CDR1 MNHNS, CDR2 SASEGT. The trim removed 0 bases at V and 2 bases at J, leaving 5 bases unmatched. This CDR3 is CASSEARLAVTDTQYF. CDR3 nucleotide sequence: TGTGCCAGCAGTGAAGCGAGACTAGCTGTCACAGATACGCAGTATTTT.

Concerning this clonotype: At one of its ends the junction is not consistent with the germline gene, which may arise from a read error. The chain uses TRBV7-9 and TRBJ1-2, with a weak D call TRBD1 (5 bases). The length of the CDR3 is 13 residues. Germline V CDR1 and CDR2: SEHNR, FQNEAQ (reference sequence). The CDR3 is CASSWDGRNQHPF. In DNA, the CDR3 is TGTGCCAGCAGCTGGGACGGGAGGAATCAGCACCCCTTC.

The rearrangement uses TRBV20-1 and TRBJ2-2; D unclear. V was shortened by 1 base and J by 7 bases, with 4 bases between the two germline ends. The CDR3 runs 11 residues. Per germline, CDR1 DFQATT and CDR2 SNEGSKA (reference sequence). The CDR3 bases are TGCAGTGCTAGAGGCGACGGGGAGCTGTTTTTT. The encoded protein is CSARGDGELFF.

To note about this clonotype: Sequence at one end of the junction differs from germline and may be a read error. The chain carries TRBV7-9 and TRBJ2-3, with a tentative D call TRBD1 (6 bases). Germline V gene lookup returns CDR1 SEHNR and CDR2 FQNEAQ (reference sequence). This CDR3 has 14 amino acids. The CDR3 DNA follows: TGTGCCAGCAGTGCTCAGGGGAGAGGGGATACGCAGTCTTTT. Its translation is CASSAQGRGDTQSF.

Comment on this clonotype: It is likely a read error, because the conserved phenylalanine at the end of the CDR3 is missing. No DNA is shown, since the ends of the CDR3 on it are uncertain; the CDR3 is the one TCRdb lists. V gene TRBV7-2 combines with J gene TRBJ2-7; whether TRBD1, the table's D call, matches the DNA was not checked. Counting both end residues, the CDR3 totals 11 amino acids. Germline CDR1 is SGHTA and CDR2 is FQGNSA. The CDR3 sequence is CASRRPCQQSM.

This clonotype was recorded only once. The V gene is TRBV9, the J gene TRBJ1-6; D gene uncertain. Germline V gene sequence: CDR1 SGDLS, CDR2 YYNGEE. The CDR3 contains 13 residues. The V and J ends lost 3 bases and 19 bases respectively, with 20 bases between them. CDR3 nucleotides: TGTGCCAGCAGCGGTGTTAGAGGTTCACCCCGGCACTTT. As protein: CASSGVRGSPRHF. The full variable domain, completed using reference TRBV9 and TRBJ1-6, is DSGVTQTPKHLITATGQRVTLRCSPRSGDLSVYWYQQSLDQGLQFLIQYYNGEERAKGNILERFSAQQFPDLHSELNLSSLELGDSALYFCASSGVRGSPRHFGNGTRLTVT.

In this sample, this clonotype turned up many times. The chain uses TRBV5-8 and TRBJ1-1, with 9 bases identical to TRBD1. Germline V lookup: CDR1 SGHTS, CDR2 YDEGEE. The CDR3 length is 13 residues. Losses at the gene ends were 3 bases for V and 6 bases for J; bases not matched to a gene: 3. The CDR3, as DNA: TGTGCCAGCAGCTGGGACAGGGAAGCTGAAGCTTTCTTT. Encoded protein: CASSWDREAEAFF.

As concerns this clonotype: A much bigger clone sits one base away, suggesting this may be a read error. This is likely a read error, given that the CDR3 carries no conserved phenylalanine or tryptophan at its end. The chain is built from TRBV20-1 and TRBJ1-2; 7 nucleotides align to TRBD1. The CDR3 has 13 residues. The V and J ends lost 2 bases and 3 bases, in that order; junction bases with no gene match: 3. Germline CDR1 DFQATT, CDR2 SNEGSKA (reference sequence). The CDR3 sequence: CSARKGADYGYTL. CDR3 sequence (DNA): TGCAGTGCTAGAAAGGGGGCTGACTATGGCTACACCCTC.

In its sample, this clonotype was seen once. This chain uses TRBV10-3 with TRBJ1-1; no firm D call. In germline, CDR1 is ENHRY, CDR2 SYGVKD. This CDR3 has 12 residues. Trimming removed 6 bases from V and 5 bases from J, with 10 bases in between. Written as DNA, the CDR3 is TGTGCCATCAGGGGCAGTAAAACTGAAGCTTTCTTT. It encodes CAIRGSKTEAFF.

For this clonotype: The junction does not match germline at one end; this may be a read error. J is TRBJ2-3 and V is TRBV10-2; perhaps TRBD2 as D (5 bases). There are 13 residues in the CDR3. Per the germline V gene, CDR1 is WSHSY and CDR2 is SAAADI. CDR3 nucleotide sequence: TGTGCCAGCAGCTTGACGGGAACAGATACGCAGTATTTT. This translates into CASSLTGTDTQYF.

The chain is built from TRBV10-2 and TRBJ2-1; D might be TRBD2 (5 bases). CDR3 length: 14 residues. CDR1 is WSHSY, CDR2 SAAADI, per germline. The DNA for the CDR3 is TGCGGCGCCATGAGCCTAGCAGGCAGGAATGAGCAGTTCTTC. Translation gives CGAMSLAGRNEQFF.

The rearrangement joins TRBV5-6 to TRBJ1-6; TRBD1 matches at 8 bases. This CDR3 is 17 amino acids long. Trimming removed 2 bases from V and 9 bases from J; junction bases left unmatched: 13. Germline CDR1 reads SGHDT; CDR2 reads YYEEEE. The CDR3 DNA reads TGTGCCAGCAGCTTCTCCGCGGGCAGGGGGCATCGTTCACCCCTCCACTTT. Translation gives CASSFSAGRGHRSPLHF.

This clonotype was detected only once. The rearrangement links TRBV7-2 to TRBJ1-1; maybe TRBD1 (6 bases). CDR3 length: 15 amino acids. Trimming took 5 bases from V and 14 from J, leaving 27 bases between them. The germline V gene encodes CDR1 SGHTA and CDR2 FQGNSA. For the CDR3, the DNA is TGTGCCAGCAGCCAGGGACGCAGGGACAACCCGCCCGCGTTCTTT. It specifies CASSQGRRDNPPAFF.

This chain uses TRBV7-2 with TRBJ2-7; possible D gene TRBD2, 5 bases. The DNA end is a closer match to TRBJ2-1, so the J assignment may be wrong. The germline gives CDR1 SGHTA, CDR2 FQGNSA. The CDR3 contains 12 residues. CDR3 region: CASRARTVEQFF. In DNA, the CDR3 is TGTGCCAGCAGAGCCCGGACTGTTGAGCAGTTCTTC.

The chain's CDR3 is CASRRLAGAYNEQFF. Written as DNA, the CDR3 is TGTGCCAGCCGGAGACTAGCGGGGGCCTACAATGAGCAGTTCTTC. The chain is built from TRBV7-4 and TRBJ2-1; the match to TRBD2 covers 12 bases. After removal of 8 bases from V and 2 bases from J, the junction contained 4 bases not matched to a gene. The CDR3 is made up of 15 amino acids. The V gene's germline CDR1 is SGHVT and CDR2 SQSDAQ. The full variable domain, its missing parts supplied by reference TRBV7-4 and TRBJ2-1, is GAGVSQSPRYKVAKRGRDVALRCDSISGHVTLYWYRQTLGQGSEVLTYSQSDAQRDKSGRPSGRFSAERPERSVSTLKIQRTEQGDSAVYLCASRRLAGAYNEQFFGPGTRLTVL.

The chain recombines TRBV7-7 with TRBJ2-7, with 7 bases identical to TRBD1. There are 14 residues in the CDR3. CDR1 SSHAT and CDR2 FNYEAQ come from the germline V gene (reference sequence). CDR3 residues: CARDGQEDSYEQYF. DNA for the CDR3: TGTGCTAGAGACGGACAGGAAGACTCCTACGAGCAGTACTTC.

The chain employs TRBV7-7 and TRBJ1-1; D unclear. Between the trimmed V and J ends, which lost 5 bases and 7 bases, there was a span of 14 bases. This CDR3 region has 13 residues. CDR1 and CDR2 from the germline V gene are SSHAT and FNYEAQ (reference sequence). The CDR3 spells CASSVGARGEAFF. In nucleotides, the CDR3 is TGTGCCAGCAGCGTAGGTGCCCGGGGTGAAGCTTTCTTT.

V usage is TRBV11-2 and J usage is TRBJ2-6; D may be TRBD1 or TRBD2 (5 bases each). CDR1 and CDR2 (germline): SGHAT, FQNNGV. CDR3 size: 15 residues. V was clipped by 3 bases and J by 5 bases, with 11 bases between them. CDR3 nucleotides: TGTGCCAGCAGCTTCGCCGGGACGAGGGCCAACGTCCTGACTTTC. Its translation is CASSFAGTRANVLTF.

V usage is TRBV7-2 and J usage is TRBJ1-2; D unclear. This CDR3 is built from 13 residues. Trimming removed 3 bases at V and 12 bases at J, with 17 bases between. Looked up from germline, CDR1 is SGHTA and CDR2 is FQGNSA. For the CDR3, the DNA is TGTGCCAGCAGCTTCCCGACGGGCTCTGGAAACACCTTC. Amino acids: CASSFPTGSGNTF. Using reference TRBV7-2 and TRBJ1-2 for the parts outside the CDR3, the full variable domain is GAGVSQSPSNKVTEKGKDVELRCDPISGHTALYWYRQSLGQGLEFLIYFQGNSAPDKSGLPSDRFSAERTGGSVSTLTIQRTQQEDSAVYLCASSFPTGSGNTFGSGTRLTVV.

The chain has TRBV7-9 and TRBJ1-2; D gene uncertain. Trimming left V 8 bases short and J 6 bases short, with 10 bases between. Germline lookup yields CDR1 SEHNR and CDR2 FQNEAQ (reference sequence). The CDR3 sequence is 11 residues long. Here the CDR3 DNA reads TGTGCCAGCTCCTCAGAGAATGGCTACACCTTC. It codes for CASSSENGYTF.